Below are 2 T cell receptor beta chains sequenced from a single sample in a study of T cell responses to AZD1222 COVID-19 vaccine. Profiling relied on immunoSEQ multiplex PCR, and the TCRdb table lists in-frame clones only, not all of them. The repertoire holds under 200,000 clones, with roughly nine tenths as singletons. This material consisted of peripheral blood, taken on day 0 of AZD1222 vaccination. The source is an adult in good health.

CDR3 amino acids: CASSLGAGYTEAFF. The CDR3 DNA reads as TGTGCCAGCAGCTTGGGAGCTGGGTACACTGAAGCTTTCTTT. The chain recombines TRBV5-6 with TRBJ1-1; D unresolved. V was shortened by 0 bases and J by 3 bases, with 9 bases between the two germline ends. Germline loops: CDR1 SGHDT, CDR2 YYEEEE. The CDR3 runs 14 residues.

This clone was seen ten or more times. This chain's CDR3 is CASSLADGYGYTF. CDR3 nucleotides: TGTGCCAGCAGCTTAGCCGACGGGTATGGCTACACCTTC. The chain uses TRBV7-2 and TRBJ1-2; no clear D. Per germline, CDR1 SGHTA and CDR2 FQGNSA. This CDR3 has 13 residues. V was cut by 0 bases and J by 5 bases, with 7 bases left in between.